This section outlines one T cell receptor (beta chain) sequence together with its context. The data stem from a study of blood T cell repertoires in COVID-19. Study context: T cells, B-cell-depleted T cells, or PBMCs provided the cDNA or gDNA that served as material.

Participant age was roughly 18 to 100 years, and participants resided in 24 US areas. Participant-given clinical history determined each cohort assignment. In the study's own analysis: Nucleated cell counts were estimated from reference gene primer amplification. Only in-frame clones appear in the TCRdb table, and some are missing; sequencing was by immunoSEQ multiplex PCR. D and trimming come from the DNA, and the V and J calls and clone size come from that table. This sample has around 300,000 clones, with 75% to 90% found just once. Germline V lookup: CDR1 LGHDT, CDR2 YNNKEL (reference sequence). With V trimmed by 0 bases and J by 7 bases, 7 bases remained unmatched. The length of the CDR3 is 15 residues.

The chain carries TRBV3-1 (or the pseudogene TRBV3-2) and TRBJ2-3, with 7 positions matching TRBD2. The sequence was obtained from a woman aged 18-29 years who had recovered from COVID-19. The sample consisted of PBMCs or T cells enriched from blood (not recorded which). CDR3 region: CASSQDWEGFNTQYF. For the CDR3, the DNA is TGTGCCAGCAGCCAAGATTGGGAGGGGTTCAATACGCAGTATTTT.